This T cell receptor beta chain was sequenced during a study of OX40 agonist ivuxolimab in advanced cancers. Only in-frame clones appear in the TCRdb table, and some are missing; sequencing was by immunoSEQ multiplex PCR. The profile shows tens of thousands of clones, roughly nine tenths of them singletons. Trimming pared 1 base from V and 7 bases from J, leaving 14 bases between. In germline, CDR1 is SEHNR, CDR2 FQNEAQ (reference sequence). The CDR3 runs 15 residues. The chain is built from TRBV7-9 and TRBJ2-1; tentatively, D is TRBD1 or TRBD2 (5 bases each). The sequence derives from an adult with an advanced solid tumor such as melanoma, head and neck, liver or kidney cancer. The specimen was CD4+ or CD8+ T cells sorted from blood, collected in a trial of the OX40 agonist ivuxolimab. The CDR3: CASSLGDVRRNEQFF. CDR3 coding DNA: TGTGCCAGCAGCTTAGGGGACGTAAGGCGGAATGAGCAGTTCTTC.